The 22 T cell receptor beta chains presented below share a single source sample, sequenced in a study of control samples from healthy donors and cancer patients. Data came from immunoSEQ multiplex PCR; TCRdb stores just in-frame clones and leaves some out. The repertoire includes 100,000 to 150,000 clones, approximately 94% of them detected once, and approximately 4% sits in the top ten. Input material: blood. These receptors were taken from a man aged 25-45 years in good health.

This chain links TRBV2 with TRBJ1-5, with 12 bases that match TRBD1. Germline V gives CDR1 SNHLY, CDR2 FYNNEI. Losses at the gene ends were 8 bases for V and 6 bases for J; bases not matched to a gene: 8. This CDR3 is built from 15 residues. CDR3 sequence reads: CASWGGTGGAQPQHF. The CDR3 bases are TGTGCCAGCTGGGGGGGGACAGGGGGCGCTCAGCCCCAGCATTTT.

The rearrangement links TRBV3-1 (or the pseudogene TRBV3-2) to TRBJ2-7; D ambiguous. This CDR3 comprises 11 residues. Germline CDR1 is LGHDT and CDR2 is YNNKEL (reference sequence). V dropped 5 bases and J dropped 3 bases, with 5 bases sitting between them. Here the CDR3 reads CASSYRYEQYF. CDR3 nucleotide sequence: TGTGCCAGCAGCTACCGCTACGAGCAGTACTTC.

The rearrangement links TRBV9 to TRBJ1-4; D might be TRBD1 (6 bases). This CDR3 has 14 amino acids. V was pared by 2 bases and J by 8 bases, with 13 bases between. CDR1 is SGDLS, CDR2 YYNGEE, per germline. CDR3: CASSVRQDGEKLFF. The DNA for the CDR3 is TGTGCCAGCAGCGTTAGACAGGACGGGGAAAAACTGTTTTTT. Variable domain in full (rest from reference TRBV9 and TRBJ1-4): DSGVTQTPKHLITATGQRVTLRCSPRSGDLSVYWYQQSLDQGLQFLIQYYNGEERAKGNILERFSAQQFPDLHSELNLSSLELGDSALYFCASSVRQDGEKLFFGSGTQLSVL.

The V gene is TRBV19, the J gene TRBJ2-7, with 16 bases fitting TRBD2. J lost 5 bases, V lost 9 bases, and 13 bases had no gene match. The length of the CDR3 is 17 residues. The germline gives CDR1 LNHDA, CDR2 SQIVND (reference sequence). The CDR3 is CASSRTGTSGGADEQYF. CDR3 bases: TGTGCCAGCAGTCGGACCGGGACTAGCGGGGGGGCCGACGAGCAGTACTTC.

The chain carries TRBV30 and TRBJ1-1; D ambiguous. Germline lookup yields CDR1 GTSNPN and CDR2 SVGIG (reference sequence). This CDR3 is built from 13 residues. Trimming took off 1 base at V and 0 bases at J, with 6 bases between the two ends. In nucleotides, the CDR3 is TGTGCCTGGAGTGGGGATTTGAACACTGAAGCTTTCTTT. It specifies CAWSGDLNTEAFF.

CDR3 nucleotides: TGTGCCTGGAGTGCCTTAGGGGGGTCGAATGAAAAACTGTTTTTT. Translating gives CAWSALGGSNEKLFF. The chain uses TRBV30 and TRBJ1-4; D possibly corresponds to TRBD1 (6 bases). The V and J ends lost 1 base and 5 bases respectively, with 14 bases between them. CDR3 length: 15 amino acids. From germline, CDR1 is GTSNPN and CDR2 SVGIG (reference sequence).

The chain's CDR3 is CASSPSTRTQYF. CDR3 nucleotide sequence: TGTGCCAGCAGCCCGAGCACACGGACGCAGTATTTT. The chain uses TRBV7-9 and TRBJ2-3; D gene unclear. V dropped 5 bases and J dropped 9 bases, with 12 bases sitting between them. CDR3 length: 12 amino acids. Germline CDR1 is SEHNR and CDR2 is FQNEAQ (reference sequence).

The chain combines TRBV9 with TRBJ2-7; a possible D gene is TRBD2 (6 bases). Germline-derived CDR1 and CDR2 are SGDLS and YYNGEE. The CDR3 totals 13 residues. Trimming stripped 4 bases from V and 3 bases from J, with 11 bases between. CDR3 sequence: CASSPGLSYEQYF. The CDR3 DNA reads as TGTGCCAGCAGCCCGGGACTGAGCTACGAGCAGTACTTC. Full variable domain (outside the CDR3, taken from reference TRBV9 and TRBJ2-7): DSGVTQTPKHLITATGQRVTLRCSPRSGDLSVYWYQQSLDQGLQFLIQYYNGEERAKGNILERFSAQQFPDLHSELNLSSLELGDSALYFCASSPGLSYEQYFGPGTRLTVT.

The CDR3 protein is CASRPQGARTEAFF. CDR3 nucleotide sequence: TGCGCCAGCAGACCACAGGGGGCTCGAACTGAAGCTTTCTTT. The chain uses TRBV4-3 and TRBJ1-1, with 9 bases matching TRBD1. Germline-derived CDR1 and CDR2 are LGHNA and YSLEER. CDR3 length: 14 residues. The V gene end was trimmed by 6 bases and the J gene end by 5 bases; junction bases not matched to a gene: 7.

The chain employs TRBV18 and TRBJ1-2; D is unresolved. This CDR3 has 14 amino acids. Per the germline V gene, CDR1 is KGHSH and CDR2 is LQKENI. Trimming took off 3 bases at V and 4 bases at J, with 12 bases between the two ends. The CDR3 nucleotides are TGTGCCAGCTCACCTTTATCGGTGGGCTATGGCTACACCTTC. Its translation: CASSPLSVGYGYTF.

This chain links TRBV19 with TRBJ2-1, with D maybe TRBD1 (6 bases). V was trimmed by 4 bases and J by 10 bases, leaving 8 bases between them. Germline lookup yields CDR1 LNHDA and CDR2 SQIVND (reference sequence). This CDR3 spans 11 amino acids. The CDR3 nucleotides read TGTGCCAGTAGTACCGGACAGGAGCAGTTCTTC. It specifies CASSTGQEQFF.

The V gene is TRBV11-2, the J gene TRBJ2-7; D ambiguous. Germline assignment: CDR1 SGHAT and CDR2 FQNNGV. Trimming shortened V by 0 bases and J by 4 bases, and 4 bases separated the two germline ends. This CDR3 spans 12 amino acids. The CDR3 spells CASSLDRYEQYF. As DNA, the CDR3 is TGTGCCAGCAGCTTAGACAGGTACGAGCAGTACTTC. The entire variable domain, with the rest obtained from reference TRBV11-2 and TRBJ2-7, is as follows: EAGVAQSPRYKIIEKRQSVAFWCNPISGHATLYWYQQILGQGPKLLIQFQNNGVVDDSQLPKDRFSAERLKGVDSTLKIQPAKLEDSAVYLCASSLDRYEQYFGPGTRLTVT.

The chain uses TRBV6-2 or TRBV6-3 and TRBJ2-1; TRBD2 matches 7 bases. Germline loops: CDR1 MNHEY, CDR2 SVGEGT. The CDR3 runs to 15 residues. The ends lost 0 bases at V and 8 bases at J; junction bases unmatched: 7. The CDR3 DNA follows: TGTGCCAGCAGTTACTCTACGGGGGGTTGGGATGAGCAGTTCTTC. This encodes CASSYSTGGWDEQFF.

V gene TRBV9 combines with J gene TRBJ2-1; no definite D call. The CDR3 covers 13 residues. CDR1 is SGDLS, CDR2 YYNGEE, per germline. Trimming removed 0 bases at V and 8 bases at J, with 9 bases between. The CDR3 here is CASSVVPFDEQFF. CDR3 sequence (DNA): TGTGCCAGCAGCGTAGTCCCTTTCGATGAGCAGTTCTTC.

The V and J genes are TRBV21-1 and TRBJ2-2; the D segment call TRBD2 is taken from the table without a DNA check. TRBV21-1 constitutes a pseudogene. The length of the CDR3 is 18 residues. The CDR3, as DNA: TGTGCCAGCAGCAAACGCCGGGGAGGGGACCGAGAAACCGGGGAGCTGTTTTTT. Amino acid sequence: CASSKRRGGDRETGELFF.

The chain uses TRBV28 and TRBJ2-1; tentative D call: TRBD1 (6 bases). This CDR3 has 14 amino acids. V was trimmed by 6 bases and J by 7 bases, leaving 16 bases between them. CDR1 and CDR2 from the germline V gene are MDHEN and SYDVKM. The CDR3 sequence is CASRPGHTYNEQFF. The CDR3 DNA follows: TGTGCCAGCAGACCGGGACACACTTATAATGAGCAGTTCTTC.

The chain joins TRBV19 to TRBJ1-5; the D gene is possibly TRBD1 (5 bases). In germline, CDR1 is LNHDA, CDR2 SQIVND (reference sequence). The CDR3 consists of 13 residues. V lost 5 bases to trimming and J lost 5 bases, with 10 bases between them. For the CDR3, the DNA is TGTGCCAGTAGTTACGACAGATATCAGCCCCAGCATTTT. It translates to CASSYDRYQPQHF.

This clone was counted once. J is TRBJ1-5 and V is TRBV25-1; TRBD1 might be the D (5 bases). The CDR3 loop spans 14 amino acids. V was shortened by 4 bases and J by 4 bases, with 11 bases between the two germline ends. Germline lookup yields CDR1 MGHDK and CDR2 SYGVNS. The CDR3 DNA is TGTGCCAGCAGTGCTCCGGGGCAGAATCAGCCCCAGCATTTT. As protein: CASSAPGQNQPQHF.

This chain uses TRBV27 with TRBJ1-5, with D unclear. V was trimmed by 6 bases and J by 7 bases, leaving 16 bases between them. The CDR3 totals 14 residues. Germline V gene sequence: CDR1 MNHEY, CDR2 SMNVEV (reference sequence). The CDR3 protein is CASSPTRAAQPQHF. The CDR3 DNA reads as TGTGCCAGCAGCCCGACAAGGGCCGCCCAGCCCCAGCATTTT.

The rearrangement joins TRBV4-1 to TRBJ2-3, with D perhaps being TRBD1 or TRBD2 (6 bases each). V was trimmed by 4 bases and J by 4 bases, leaving 12 bases between them. Looked up from germline, CDR1 is MGHRA and CDR2 is YSYEKL. This CDR3 is built from 14 residues. CDR3 sequence (DNA): TGCGCCAGCAGCCGAGTAGGGGGGTCAGATACGCAGTATTTT. Protein: CASSRVGGSDTQYF.

This clone came up once. The chain joins TRBV7-8 to TRBJ1-4; a weak D match, TRBD1 (6 bases). The germline V gene has CDR1 SGHVS and CDR2 FQNEAQ. V was trimmed by 0 bases and J by 0 bases, leaving 8 bases between them. The CDR3 contains 16 residues. This CDR3 reads CASSLAGTSTNEKLFF. The CDR3 DNA follows: TGTGCCAGCAGCTTAGCCGGGACATCAACTAATGAAAAACTGTTTTTT.

The rearrangement uses TRBV5-1 and TRBJ1-3; D is possibly TRBD1 (5 bases). The CDR3 has 15 residues. The V gene lost 4 bases and the J gene lost 4 bases, with 15 bases spanning the gap. Germline V CDR1 and CDR2: SGHRS, YFSETQ. The CDR3 sequence is CASSPRTGGGNTIYF. The CDR3, as DNA: TGCGCCAGCAGCCCCCGGACGGGGGGAGGAAACACCATATATTTT.